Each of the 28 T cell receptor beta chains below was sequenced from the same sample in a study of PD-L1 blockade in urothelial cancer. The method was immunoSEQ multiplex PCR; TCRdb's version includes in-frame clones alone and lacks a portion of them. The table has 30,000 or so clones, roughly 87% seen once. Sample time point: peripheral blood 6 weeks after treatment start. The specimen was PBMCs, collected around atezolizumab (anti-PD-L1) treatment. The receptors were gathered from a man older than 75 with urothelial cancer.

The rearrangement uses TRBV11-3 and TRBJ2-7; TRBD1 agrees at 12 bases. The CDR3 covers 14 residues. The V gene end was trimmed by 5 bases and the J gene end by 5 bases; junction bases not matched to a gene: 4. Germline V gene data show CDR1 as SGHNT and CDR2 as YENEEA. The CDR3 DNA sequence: TGTGCCAGCAGCCCCGGGACAGGGGGCCACGAGCAGTACTTC. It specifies CASSPGTGGHEQYF.

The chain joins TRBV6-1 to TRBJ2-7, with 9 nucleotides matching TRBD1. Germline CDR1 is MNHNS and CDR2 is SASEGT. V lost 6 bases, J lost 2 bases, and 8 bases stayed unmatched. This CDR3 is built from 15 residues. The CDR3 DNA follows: TGTGCCAGCAGCCGGGACAGGGTAGGGGCCTACGAGCAGTACTTC. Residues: CASSRDRVGAYEQYF.

The CDR3 here is CASSSTGAGAFF. The CDR3 DNA is TGTGCCAGCAGTTCGACAGGGGCGGGAGCTTTCTTT. This sequence joins TRBV6-6 and TRBJ1-1; 8 bases match TRBD1. The germline V gene encodes CDR1 MNHNY and CDR2 SVGAGI (reference sequence). The CDR3 runs 12 residues. J was trimmed by 10 bases and V by 4 bases; bases with no gene match: 5.

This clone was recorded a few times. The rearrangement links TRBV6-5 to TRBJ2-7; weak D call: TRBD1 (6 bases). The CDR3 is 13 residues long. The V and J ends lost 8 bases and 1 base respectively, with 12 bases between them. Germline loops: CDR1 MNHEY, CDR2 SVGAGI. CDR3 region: CASLDRLSYEQYF. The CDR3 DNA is TGTGCCAGCCTTGACAGGCTTTCCTACGAGCAGTACTTC.

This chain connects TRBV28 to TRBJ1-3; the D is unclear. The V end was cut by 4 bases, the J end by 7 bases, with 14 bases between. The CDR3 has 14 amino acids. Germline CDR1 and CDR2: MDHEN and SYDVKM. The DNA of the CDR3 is TGTGCCAGCAGTTCACCGAAACCCACTAACACCATATATTTT. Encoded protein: CASSSPKPTNTIYF. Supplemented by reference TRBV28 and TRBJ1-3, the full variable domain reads DVKVTQSSRYLVKRTGEKVFLECVQDMDHENMFWYRQDPGLGLRLIYFSYDVKMKEKGDIPEGYSVSREKKERFSLILESASTNQTSMYLCASSSPKPTNTIYFGEGSWLTVV.

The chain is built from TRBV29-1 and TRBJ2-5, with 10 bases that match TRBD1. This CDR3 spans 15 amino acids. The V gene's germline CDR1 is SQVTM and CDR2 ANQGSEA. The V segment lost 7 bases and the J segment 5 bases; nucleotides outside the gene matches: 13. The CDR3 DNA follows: TGCAGCGCCCCCGTCCGGGACAGGGGTAGGGAGACCCAGTACTTC. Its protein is CSAPVRDRGRETQYF.

The CDR3 loop reads CASRASPGNEQFF. The CDR3 nucleotides are TGTGCCAGCAGGGCTTCCCCCGGGAATGAGCAGTTCTTC. The chain links TRBV6-4 to TRBJ2-1, with D uncertain. The CDR3 is made up of 13 amino acids. In germline, CDR1 is MRHNA, CDR2 SNTAGT. The V gene lost 6 bases and the J gene lost 7 bases, with 13 bases spanning the gap.

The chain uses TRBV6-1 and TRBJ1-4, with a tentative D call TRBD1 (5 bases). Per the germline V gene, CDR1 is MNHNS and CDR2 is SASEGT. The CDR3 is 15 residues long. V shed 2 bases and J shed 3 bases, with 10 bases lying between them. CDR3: CASSEIQGANEKLFF. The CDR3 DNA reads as TGTGCCAGCAGTGAAATCCAGGGTGCTAATGAAAAACTGTTTTTT.

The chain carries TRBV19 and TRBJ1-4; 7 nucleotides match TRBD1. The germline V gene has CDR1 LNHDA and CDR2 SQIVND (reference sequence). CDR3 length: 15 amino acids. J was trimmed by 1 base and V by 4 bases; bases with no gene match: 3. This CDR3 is CASSTRGVTNEKLFF. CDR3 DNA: TGTGCCAGTAGTACCAGGGGGGTAACTAATGAAAAACTGTTTTTT.

This CDR3 reads CASSIGPRGSNTGELFF. Written as DNA, the CDR3 is TGTGCCAGTAGTATCGGTCCCAGGGGCTCCAACACCGGGGAGCTGTTTTTT. V and J are TRBV19 and TRBJ2-2; a possible D gene is TRBD1 (6 bases). CDR1 and CDR2 (germline): LNHDA, SQIVND (reference sequence). The CDR3 loop spans 17 amino acids. V shed 3 bases and J shed 2 bases, with 16 bases lying between them.

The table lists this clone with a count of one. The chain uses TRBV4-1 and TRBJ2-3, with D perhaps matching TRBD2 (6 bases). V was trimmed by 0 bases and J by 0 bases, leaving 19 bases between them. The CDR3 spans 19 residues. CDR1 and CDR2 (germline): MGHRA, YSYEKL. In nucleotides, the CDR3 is TGCGCCAGCAGCCAAGAGGACGACTCGGGCGGGGTTAGCACAGATACGCAGTATTTT. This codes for CASSQEDDSGGVSTDTQYF.

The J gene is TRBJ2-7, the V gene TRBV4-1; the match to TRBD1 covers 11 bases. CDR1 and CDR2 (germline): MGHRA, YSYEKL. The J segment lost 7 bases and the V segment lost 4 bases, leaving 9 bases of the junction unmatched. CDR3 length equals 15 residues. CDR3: CASSLPGQGGTEQYF. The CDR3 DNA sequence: TGCGCCAGCAGCCTACCGGGACAGGGGGGTACAGAGCAGTACTTC.

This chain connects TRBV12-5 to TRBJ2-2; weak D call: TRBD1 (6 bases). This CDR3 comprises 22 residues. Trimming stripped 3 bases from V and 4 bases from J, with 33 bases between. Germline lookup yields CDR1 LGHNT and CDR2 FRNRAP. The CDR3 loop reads CASGLWGTGTRGQRRGTGELFF. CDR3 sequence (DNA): TGTGCTAGTGGTTTATGGGGAACCGGGACAAGGGGCCAACGTAGGGGCACCGGGGAGCTGTTTTTT.

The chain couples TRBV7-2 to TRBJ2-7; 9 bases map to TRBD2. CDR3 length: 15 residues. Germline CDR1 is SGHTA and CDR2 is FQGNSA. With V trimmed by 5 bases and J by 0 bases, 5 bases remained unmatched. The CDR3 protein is CASSPLAGPSYEQYF. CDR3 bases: TGTGCCAGCAGCCCTCTAGCGGGACCCTCCTACGAGCAGTACTTC. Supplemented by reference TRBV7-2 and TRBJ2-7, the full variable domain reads GAGVSQSPSNKVTEKGKDVELRCDPISGHTALYWYRQSLGQGLEFLIYFQGNSAPDKSGLPSDRFSAERTGGSVSTLTIQRTQQEDSAVYLCASSPLAGPSYEQYFGPGTRLTVT.

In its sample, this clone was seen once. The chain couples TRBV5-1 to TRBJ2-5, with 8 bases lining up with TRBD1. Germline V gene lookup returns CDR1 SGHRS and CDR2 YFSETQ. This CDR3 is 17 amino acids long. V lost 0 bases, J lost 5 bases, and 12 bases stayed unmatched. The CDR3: CASSLGSGQGGGETQYF. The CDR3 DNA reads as TGCGCCAGCAGCTTGGGGAGCGGACAGGGCGGAGGGGAGACCCAGTACTTC.

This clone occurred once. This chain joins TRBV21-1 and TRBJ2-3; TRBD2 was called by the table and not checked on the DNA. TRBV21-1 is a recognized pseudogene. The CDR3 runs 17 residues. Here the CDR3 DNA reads TGTGCCAGCAGGCAAACGGGGTTCCGGGGGGAGGCAGATACGCAGTATTTT. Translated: CASRQTGFRGEADTQYF.

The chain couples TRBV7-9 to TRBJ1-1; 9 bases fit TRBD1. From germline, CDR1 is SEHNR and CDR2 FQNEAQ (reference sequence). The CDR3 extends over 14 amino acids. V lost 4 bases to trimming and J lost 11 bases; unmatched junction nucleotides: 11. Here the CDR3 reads CASSYLTGGEGAFF. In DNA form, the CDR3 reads TGTGCCAGCAGCTACCTCACAGGGGGCGAGGGTGCTTTCTTT.

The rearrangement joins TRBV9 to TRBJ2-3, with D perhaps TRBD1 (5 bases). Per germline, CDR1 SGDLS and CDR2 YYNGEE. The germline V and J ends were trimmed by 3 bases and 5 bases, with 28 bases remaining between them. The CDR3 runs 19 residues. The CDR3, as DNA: TGTGCCAGCAGCGCGCCCAAAGGTAGTTCTGACAGAGTCATAGATACGCAGTATTTT. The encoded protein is CASSAPKGSSDRVIDTQYF.

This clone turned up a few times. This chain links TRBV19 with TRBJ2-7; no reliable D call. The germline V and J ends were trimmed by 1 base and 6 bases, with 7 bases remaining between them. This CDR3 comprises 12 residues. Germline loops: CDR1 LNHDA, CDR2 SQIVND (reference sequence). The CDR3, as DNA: TGTGCCAGTAGTATAGTACGAGGCGAGCAGTACTTC. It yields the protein CASSIVRGEQYF.

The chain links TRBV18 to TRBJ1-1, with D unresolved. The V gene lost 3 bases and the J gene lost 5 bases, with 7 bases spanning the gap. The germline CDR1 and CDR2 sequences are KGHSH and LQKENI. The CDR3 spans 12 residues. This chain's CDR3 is CASSPPQTEAFF. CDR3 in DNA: TGTGCCAGCTCACCTCCCCAGACTGAAGCTTTCTTT. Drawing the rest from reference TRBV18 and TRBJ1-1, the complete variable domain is NAGVMQNPRHLVRRRGQEARLRCSPMKGHSHVYWYRQLPEEGLKFMVYLQKENIIDESGMPKERFSAEFPKEGPSILRIQQVVRGDSAAYFCASSPPQTEAFFGQGTRLTVV.

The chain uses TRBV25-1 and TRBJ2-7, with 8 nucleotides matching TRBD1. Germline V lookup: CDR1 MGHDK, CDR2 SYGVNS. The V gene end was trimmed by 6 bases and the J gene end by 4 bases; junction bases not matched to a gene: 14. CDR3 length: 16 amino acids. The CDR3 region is CASRKTMGQGAYEQYF. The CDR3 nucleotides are TGTGCCAGCAGGAAAACAATGGGGCAGGGGGCTTACGAGCAGTACTTC.

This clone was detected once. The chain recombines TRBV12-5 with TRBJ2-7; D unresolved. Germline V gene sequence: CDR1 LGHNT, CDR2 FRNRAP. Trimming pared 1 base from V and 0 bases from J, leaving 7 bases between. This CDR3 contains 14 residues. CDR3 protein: CASGLGRASYEQYF. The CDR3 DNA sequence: TGTGCTAGTGGTTTGGGTAGAGCCTCCTACGAGCAGTACTTC.

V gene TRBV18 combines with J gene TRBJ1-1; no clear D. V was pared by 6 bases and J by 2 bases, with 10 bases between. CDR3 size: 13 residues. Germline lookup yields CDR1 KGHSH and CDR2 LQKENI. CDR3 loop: CASSLDTNTEAFF. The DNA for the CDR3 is TGTGCCAGCTCCCTCGACACAAACACTGAAGCTTTCTTT.

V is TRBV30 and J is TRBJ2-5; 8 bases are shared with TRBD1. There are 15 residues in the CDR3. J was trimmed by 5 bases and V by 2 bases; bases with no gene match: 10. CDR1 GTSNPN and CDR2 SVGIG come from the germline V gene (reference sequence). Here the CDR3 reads CAWSPSDRGSETQYF. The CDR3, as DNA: TGTGCCTGGAGTCCAAGTGACAGGGGTTCGGAGACCCAGTACTTC.

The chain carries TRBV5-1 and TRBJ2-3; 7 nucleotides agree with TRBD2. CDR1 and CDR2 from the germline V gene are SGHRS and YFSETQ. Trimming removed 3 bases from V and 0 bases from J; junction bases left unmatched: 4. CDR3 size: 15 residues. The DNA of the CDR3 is TGCGCCAGCAGCTGGAAAGCGGGGAGCACAGATACGCAGTATTTT. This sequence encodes CASSWKAGSTDTQYF.

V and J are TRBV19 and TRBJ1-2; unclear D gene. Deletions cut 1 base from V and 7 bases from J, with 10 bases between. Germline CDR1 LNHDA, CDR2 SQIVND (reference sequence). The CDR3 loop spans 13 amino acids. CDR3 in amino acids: CASSIVDFPGYTF. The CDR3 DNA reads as TGTGCCAGTAGTATAGTAGACTTCCCTGGCTACACCTTC.

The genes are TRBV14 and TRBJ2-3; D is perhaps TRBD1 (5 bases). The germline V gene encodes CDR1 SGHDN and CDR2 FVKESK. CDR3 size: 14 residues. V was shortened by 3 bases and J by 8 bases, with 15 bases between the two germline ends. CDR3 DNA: TGTGCCAGCAGCCATCAGGGTCGGGTGGTTACGCAGTATTTT. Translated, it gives CASSHQGRVVTQYF.

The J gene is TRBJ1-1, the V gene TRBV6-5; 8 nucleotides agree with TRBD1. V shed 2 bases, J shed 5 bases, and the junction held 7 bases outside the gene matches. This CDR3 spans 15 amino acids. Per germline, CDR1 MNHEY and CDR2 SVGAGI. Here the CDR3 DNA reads TGTGCCAGCAGTTACCCCGGGACAGGAGGAACTGAAGCTTTCTTT. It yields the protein CASSYPGTGGTEAFF.